These 32 T cell receptor beta chains originate from one sample sequenced in a study of early T cells in non-severe SARS-CoV-2 infection. TCRdb itself ran the 5' RACE reads through MiXCR, one entry per CDR3 protein. The table lists tens of thousands of distinct CDR3 sequences, roughly 9.4% of them singletons, with 4.5% to 6.5% in the top ten. The specimen was whole blood. The source of these receptors is an adult who was a healthcare worker with PCR-confirmed SARS-CoV-2 infection or an uninfected control (not recorded which).

V is TRBV11-2 and J is TRBJ2-3; 7 bases map to TRBD1. The CDR3 contains 15 residues. With 3 bases clipped from V and 4 bases from J, the junction kept 7 bases outside the gene matches. The germline V gene has CDR1 SGHAT and CDR2 FQNNGV. The CDR3 DNA sequence: TGTGCCAGCAGCTTTCGACAGGGATCCCCAGATACGCAGTATTTT. Translation: CASSFRQGSPDTQYF. The variable domain in full, with the rest retrieved from reference TRBV11-2 and TRBJ2-3, is EAGVAQSPRYKIIEKRQSVAFWCNPISGHATLYWYQQILGQGPKLLIQFQNNGVVDDSQLPKDRFSAERLKGVDSTLKIQPAKLEDSAVYLCASSFRQGSPDTQYFGPGTRLTVL.

DNA for the CDR3: TGTGCCAGCAGTTGGGGGAACAATGAGCAGTTCTTC. This translates into CASSWGNNEQFF. V usage is TRBV2 and J usage is TRBJ2-1; perhaps D is TRBD1 or TRBD2 (5 bases each). This CDR3 has 12 amino acids. Trimming stripped 5 bases from V and 5 bases from J, with 7 bases between. Germline V gene data show CDR1 as SNHLY and CDR2 as FYNNEI.

This clonotype was detected ten times or more. The chain uses TRBV28 and TRBJ2-5; D gene uncertain. Germline V gives CDR1 MDHEN, CDR2 SYDVKM. The CDR3 has 13 residues. Deletions cut 6 bases from V and 2 bases from J, with 10 bases between. CDR3 loop: CASSPEEQETQYF. The CDR3 bases are TGTGCCAGCAGCCCCGAGGAGCAAGAGACCCAGTACTTC.

This clonotype came up many times. V gene TRBV20-1 combines with J gene TRBJ1-5; D possibly corresponds to TRBD1 (6 bases). CDR1 DFQATT and CDR2 SNEGSKA come from the germline V gene (reference sequence). Between the trimmed V and J ends, which lost 4 bases and 2 bases, there was a span of 12 bases. The CDR3 spans 14 residues. This CDR3 is CSAKTGSGNQPQHF. CDR3 in DNA: TGCAGTGCTAAAACAGGGTCGGGCAATCAGCCCCAGCATTTT.

This clonotype has at least ten counts. The rearrangement joins TRBV4-3 to TRBJ2-5; 13 bases agree with TRBD2. Trimming removed 5 bases from V and 3 bases from J; junction bases left unmatched: 6. The CDR3 has 16 amino acids. The germline V gene has CDR1 LGHNA and CDR2 YSLEER. The CDR3 DNA follows: TGCGCCAGCAGCTCTGGACTAGCGGGAGACGAAGAGACCCAGTACTTC. Translating gives CASSSGLAGDEETQYF.

This clonotype has a count of ten or more. The V and J genes are TRBV7-6 and TRBJ2-2, with TRBD1 matching 9 bases. Germline lookup yields CDR1 SGHVS and CDR2 FNYEAQ. V was pared by 5 bases and J by 5 bases, with 6 bases of the junction left unmatched. This CDR3 is 15 amino acids long. For the CDR3, the DNA is TGTGCCAGCAGCCCCGGGACAGGGAGGACCGGGGAGCTGTTTTTT. Translation: CASSPGTGRTGELFF.

The table lists this clonotype with many counts. This chain joins TRBV24-1 and TRBJ2-4, with D possibly being TRBD2 (6 bases). V lost 3 bases and J 4 bases, leaving 18 bases between the germline ends. The CDR3 is 17 residues long. The V gene's germline CDR1 is KGHDR and CDR2 SFDVKD. DNA of the CDR3: TGTGCCACCAGTGATGGCGCTAGCGCGGCCACGAAAAACATTCAGTACTTC. Its protein product is CATSDGASAATKNIQYF.

The J gene is TRBJ1-6, the V gene TRBV5-1, with D hard to call. Germline-derived CDR1 and CDR2 are SGHRS and YFSETQ. The ends were cut back, 2 bases at V and 7 bases at J, with 13 bases in the middle. CDR3 length: 15 amino acids. The CDR3 spells CASSFSGVSNSPLHF. For the CDR3, the DNA is TGCGCCAGCAGCTTTTCAGGAGTCAGCAATTCACCCCTCCACTTT.

This clonotype was detected a few times. The gene calls are TRBV29-1 and TRBJ2-7, with 8 bases fitting TRBD1. J gave up 5 bases and V 6 bases, and 12 bases lay outside the gene matches. The CDR3 length is 14 residues. CDR1 SQVTM and CDR2 ANQGSEA come from the germline V gene. CDR3 sequence reads: CSVHLWAGGDEQYF. In DNA form, the CDR3 reads TGCAGCGTCCACCTCTGGGCAGGGGGCGACGAGCAGTACTTC.

This clonotype was seen a few times. The rearrangement links TRBV21-1 to TRBJ2-7; the DNA was not used to check the table's D call, TRBD2. TRBV21-1 is a known pseudogene. The CDR3 has 20 amino acids. CDR3 in amino acids: CASSLNDSASGRPPTYEQYF. CDR3 nucleotide sequence: TGTGCCAGCAGCCTCAACGATAGCGCTAGCGGGAGGCCACCCACCTACGAGCAGTACTTC.

This clonotype was detected ten times or more. CDR3 residues: CASRSGLAGINEQFF. DNA of the CDR3: TGTGCCAGCAGGTCGGGACTAGCGGGGATCAATGAGCAGTTCTTC. The chain employs TRBV6-6 and TRBJ2-1; 13 bases fit TRBD2. The germline V gene encodes CDR1 MNHNY and CDR2 SVGAGI (reference sequence). J gave up 6 bases and V 6 bases, and 5 bases lay outside the gene matches. The CDR3 has 15 residues.

This clonotype was detected ten times or more. The rearrangement links TRBV2 to TRBJ2-3; tentatively, D is TRBD2 (5 bases). Per germline, CDR1 SNHLY and CDR2 FYNNEI. Trimming took 6 bases from V and 4 from J, leaving 14 bases between them. This CDR3 region has 14 residues. The CDR3 spells CASRLELAADTQYF. The CDR3 DNA sequence: TGTGCCAGCAGACTAGAGCTAGCAGCAGATACGCAGTATTTT.

This clonotype was seen only a few times. The chain has TRBV18 and TRBJ2-1; weak D call: TRBD2 (6 bases). V was pared by 4 bases and J by 2 bases, with 12 bases between. This CDR3 has 15 amino acids. The germline V gene has CDR1 KGHSH and CDR2 LQKENI. CDR3 in DNA: TGTGCCAGCTCACGAGCGGGTCATACCTACAATGAGCAGTTCTTC. Translating it yields CASSRAGHTYNEQFF.

In its sample, this clonotype was seen many times. The J gene is TRBJ2-2, the V gene TRBV11-2; perhaps TRBD1 as D (7 bases). The V end was cut by 5 bases, the J end by 2 bases, with 12 bases between. Germline V gives CDR1 SGHAT, CDR2 FQNNGV. The CDR3 has 15 amino acids. CDR3 protein: CASSPGGLNTGELFF. The CDR3 bases are TGTGCCAGCAGCCCAGGGGGGCTTAACACCGGGGAGCTGTTTTTT. Full variable domain (remainder filled in from reference TRBV11-2 and TRBJ2-2): EAGVAQSPRYKIIEKRQSVAFWCNPISGHATLYWYQQILGQGPKLLIQFQNNGVVDDSQLPKDRFSAERLKGVDSTLKIQPAKLEDSAVYLCASSPGGLNTGELFFGEGSRLTVL.

This clonotype was seen a few times. V gene TRBV19 combines with J gene TRBJ1-1; the D gene is possibly TRBD1 (6 bases). V lost 4 bases and J 4 bases, leaving 10 bases between the germline ends. The germline V gene has CDR1 LNHDA and CDR2 SQIVND (reference sequence). The CDR3 is 13 residues long. CDR3 in DNA: TGTGCCAGTAGTAAGAGGGGGGCCACTGAAGCTTTCTTT. It specifies CASSKRGATEAFF. The variable domain in full, completed from reference TRBV19 and TRBJ1-1, reads DGGITQSPKYLFRKEGQNVTLSCEQNLNHDAMYWYRQDPGQGLRLIYYSQIVNDFQKGDIAEGYSVSREKKESFPLTVTSAQKNPTAFYLCASSKRGATEAFFGQGTRLTVV.

Concerning this clonotype itself: A much bigger clone sits one base away, suggesting this may be a read error. The chain joins TRBV7-2 to TRBJ1-4, with TRBD1 matching 8 bases. This CDR3 contains 15 residues. With V trimmed by 3 bases and J by 10 bases, 10 bases remained unmatched. Germline-derived CDR1 and CDR2 are SGHTA and FQGNSA. CDR3 sequence reads: CASSFDRGGDVKLFF. The DNA for the CDR3 is TGTGCCAGCAGCTTCGACAGGGGCGGGGATGTAAAACTGTTTTTT.

Many counts were recorded for this clonotype. The V and J genes are TRBV29-1 and TRBJ2-3, with a tentative D call TRBD1 (6 bases). The CDR3 sequence is 13 residues long. CDR1 is SQVTM, CDR2 ANQGSEA, per germline. Trimming pared 7 bases from V and 3 bases from J, leaving 14 bases between. DNA of the CDR3: TGCAGCGCCGCGACAGGACGAACAGATACGCAGTATTTT. Encoded protein: CSAATGRTDTQYF.

The chain joins TRBV29-1 to TRBJ1-5, with D possibly TRBD1 on 6 matching bases. The germline V and J ends were trimmed by 5 bases and 0 bases, with 11 bases remaining between them. Germline assignment: CDR1 SQVTM and CDR2 ANQGSEA. This CDR3 region has 14 residues. The CDR3, as DNA: TGCAGCGTTCGGACAGCTAATAGCAATCAGCCCCAGCATTTT. Translation: CSVRTANSNQPQHF. The whole variable domain, remainder taken from reference TRBV29-1 and TRBJ1-5, is SAVISQKPSRDICQRGTSLTIQCQVDSQVTMMFWYRQQPGQSLTLIATANQGSEATYESGFVIDKFPISRPNLTFSTLTVSNMSPEDSSIYLCSVRTANSNQPQHFGDGTRLSIL.

A remark on this clonotype: This CDR3 fails to terminate in the conserved phenylalanine or tryptophan, so it likely reflects a read error. The chain has TRBV4-3 and TRBJ2-1, with 11 bases fitting TRBD2. The CDR3 sequence is 16 residues long. V lost 0 bases to trimming and J lost 8 bases; unmatched junction nucleotides: 6. Germline V gene data show CDR1 as LGHNA and CDR2 as YSLEER. The CDR3 DNA sequence: TGCGCCAGCAGCCAAGATGGTAGCGGGAGGGGTGATGAGCAGTTCTTA. It yields the protein CASSQDGSGRGDEQFL.

This clonotype showed up just a few times. The CDR3 loop is CASSPWTGAYNEQFF. CDR3 in DNA: TGTGCCAGCAGCCCGTGGACAGGCGCCTACAATGAGCAGTTCTTC. The chain couples TRBV3-1 to TRBJ2-1; 7 nucleotides line up with TRBD1. The CDR3 covers 15 residues. The V segment lost 4 bases and the J segment 2 bases; nucleotides outside the gene matches: 5. Germline V gene data show CDR1 as LGHDT and CDR2 as YNNKEL (reference sequence).

This clonotype was found many times. This chain uses TRBV2 with TRBJ2-2, with TRBD1 as a possible D gene (6 bases). The V end lost 8 bases, the J end lost 0 bases, and 13 bases lay between the germline ends. The CDR3 contains 15 residues. Germline CDR1 reads SNHLY; CDR2 reads FYNNEI. DNA of the CDR3: TGTGCCAGCTCCCGGGACACTCCGAACACCGGGGAGCTGTTTTTT. It yields the protein CASSRDTPNTGELFF.

This clonotype was detected ten times or more. The chain carries TRBV30 and TRBJ2-1; TRBD2 is a possible D gene (5 bases). The CDR3 consists of 16 residues. The ends were cut back, 2 bases at V and 7 bases at J, with 21 bases in the middle. The germline gives CDR1 GTSNPN, CDR2 SVGIG (reference sequence). The CDR3 here is CAWSIYPGGANNEQFF. The DNA for the CDR3 is TGTGCCTGGAGTATATACCCCGGAGGTGCGAATAATGAGCAGTTCTTC.

Many counts were recorded for this clonotype. The V call is TRBV19, the J call TRBJ2-7; 12 bases are shared with TRBD2. The CDR3 spans 15 residues. V shed 5 bases and J 5 bases; nucleotides not matched to a gene: 7. Germline V gene sequence: CDR1 LNHDA, CDR2 SQIVND (reference sequence). The CDR3 sequence: CASSALAGGPNEQYF. CDR3 sequence (DNA): TGTGCCAGTAGTGCCCTAGCGGGAGGGCCGAACGAGCAGTACTTC.

Ten or more counts support this clonotype. This chain links TRBV6-2 or TRBV6-3 with TRBJ1-1; D not certain. CDR1 MNHEY and CDR2 SVGEGT come from the germline V gene. V was pared by 2 bases and J by 1 base, with 5 bases between. There are 13 residues in the CDR3. CDR3 protein: CASSYRGNTEAFF. CDR3 nucleotides: TGTGCCAGCAGTTACCGTGGGAACACTGAAGCTTTCTTT.

This clonotype came up a few times. CDR3 protein: CASSSGPANEQYF. The CDR3 DNA sequence: TGTGCCAGCAGCTCGGGTCCGGCTAACGAGCAGTACTTC. J is TRBJ2-7 and V is TRBV11-2, with no clear D. The CDR3 is made up of 13 amino acids. Trimming took off 4 bases at V and 5 bases at J, with 12 bases between the two ends. Per the germline V gene, CDR1 is SGHAT and CDR2 is FQNNGV.

The rearrangement links TRBV9 to TRBJ2-7; 9 nucleotides match TRBD1. CDR3 length equals 15 residues. J lost 2 bases, V lost 3 bases, and 6 bases had no gene match. CDR1 and CDR2 from the germline V gene are SGDLS and YYNGEE. CDR3 amino acids: CASSAGTGHTYEQYF. CDR3 DNA sequence: TGTGCCAGCAGCGCCGGGACAGGGCATACCTACGAGCAGTACTTC.

In this sample, this clonotype turned up many times. V is TRBV7-2 and J is TRBJ2-3; 8 bases map to TRBD1. The CDR3 spans 15 residues. After removal of 3 bases from V and 1 base from J, the junction contained 3 bases not matched to a gene. The germline V gene encodes CDR1 SGHTA and CDR2 FQGNSA. The CDR3 sequence is CASSFRGLRTDTQYF. In DNA form, the CDR3 reads TGTGCCAGCAGCTTCAGGGGGCTCCGCACAGATACGCAGTATTTT.

This clonotype has at least ten counts. The chain uses TRBV7-3 and TRBJ2-3; D not resolved. Germline V lookup: CDR1 SGHTA, CDR2 FQGTGA. Trimming pared 5 bases from V and 5 bases from J, leaving 8 bases between. The CDR3 contains 12 residues. The CDR3 sequence: CASSVTGDTQYF. The CDR3 nucleotides are TGTGCCAGCAGCGTGACGGGAGATACGCAGTATTTT.

The chain carries TRBV2 and TRBJ1-1, with TRBD1 as a possible D gene (5 bases). The CDR3 runs 13 residues. Germline V gene lookup returns CDR1 SNHLY and CDR2 FYNNEI. Trimming cost V 6 bases and J 1 base, with 9 bases left between them. CDR3 DNA: TGTGCCAGCAGGCCCGACAGGAACACTGAAGCTTTCTTT. It translates to CASRPDRNTEAFF.

The V and J genes are TRBV11-2 and TRBJ2-5; 7 bases map to TRBD2. CDR1 and CDR2 from the germline V gene are SGHAT and FQNNGV. V was pared by 5 bases and J by 1 base, with 4 bases of the junction left unmatched. The CDR3 covers 14 residues. In DNA form, the CDR3 reads TGTGCCAGCAGCGGGGACTACCTCCAAGAGACCCAGTACTTC. Translating it yields CASSGDYLQETQYF.

This clonotype was counted ten times or more. This chain links TRBV24-1 with TRBJ2-3; D tentatively reads TRBD1 or TRBD2 (5 bases each). Germline V gene data show CDR1 as KGHDR and CDR2 as SFDVKD. This CDR3 region has 19 residues. V gave up 2 bases and J gave up 1 base, with 21 bases separating them. The CDR3 reads CATSDSGTWVKSGTDTQYF. The CDR3 DNA reads TGTGCCACCAGTGATTCCGGGACCTGGGTAAAGTCGGGCACAGATACGCAGTATTTT.

V is TRBV7-8 and J is TRBJ2-7; the D is unclear. Germline lookup yields CDR1 SGHVS and CDR2 FQNEAQ. The ends were cut back, 5 bases at V and 7 bases at J, with 12 bases in the middle. This CDR3 is built from 12 residues. The CDR3 is CASSIPSGEQYF. The DNA for the CDR3 is TGTGCCAGCAGCATCCCTTCGGGTGAGCAGTACTTC.